The next 17 T cell receptor beta chains were all read from a single sample in a study of CD8+CD57+ T cells in acquired aplastic anemia. Researchers used genomic DNA as the template to profile TCR beta VDJ and CDR3. TCRdb re-called the reads through MiXCR, storing one row per CDR3 protein. The sample lists over 150,000 distinct CDR3 sequences; around 40% were seen once. The sample consisted of sorted CD4+, CD8+, or CD8+CD57+ T cells (not recorded which) from PBMCs. Every receptor here comes from a human donor in good health.

The rearrangement joins TRBV20-1 to TRBJ2-1; TRBD2 aligns across 11 bases. The V and J ends lost 6 bases and 5 bases, in that order; junction bases with no gene match: 6. Germline-derived CDR1 and CDR2 are DFQATT and SNEGSKA (reference sequence). This CDR3 has 14 residues. The CDR3 region has the DNA TGCAGTGCGATTAGCGGGGGGGCTAACAATGAGCAGTTCTTC. This sequence encodes CSAISGGANNEQFF.

This clonotype was counted at least ten times. This chain links TRBV2 with TRBJ2-3; D unresolved. The V end was cut by 0 bases, the J end by 3 bases, with 7 bases between. Per the germline V gene, CDR1 is SNHLY and CDR2 is FYNNEI. This CDR3 has 14 residues. CDR3 coding DNA: TGTGCCAGCAGTGAAGCAACCGGGACAGATACGCAGTATTTT. Its protein product is CASSEATGTDTQYF.

The genes are TRBV10-2 and TRBJ2-1; a weak D match, TRBD2 (5 bases). V gave up 7 bases and J gave up 12 bases, with 22 bases separating them. The germline V gene encodes CDR1 WSHSY and CDR2 SAAADI. This CDR3 is 14 amino acids long. The CDR3 region has the DNA TGCGCCAGCACCACTAGGTCCGCTAACGAAGGGCAGTTCTTC. As protein: CASTTRSANEGQFF.

This clonotype came up many times. The chain recombines TRBV3-1 with TRBJ1-5, with D unresolved. This CDR3 spans 14 amino acids. In germline, CDR1 is LGHDT, CDR2 YNNKEL (reference sequence). V lost 5 bases to trimming and J lost 5 bases, with 13 bases between them. CDR3 sequence reads: CASSGYTSDQPQHF. The CDR3 region has the DNA TGTGCCAGCAGCGGATACACCTCAGATCAGCCCCAGCATTTT.

This chain joins TRBV18 and TRBJ1-5; D gene ambiguous. Germline CDR1 is KGHSH and CDR2 is LQKENI. This CDR3 has 17 residues. Trimming took off 6 bases at V and 5 bases at J, with 23 bases between the two ends. This chain's CDR3 is CASSLRREALEDQPQHF. The CDR3 nucleotides are TGTGCCAGCTCGCTTAGAAGGGAGGCGCTGGAGGATCAGCCCCAGCATTTT.

This clonotype was recorded many times. V gene TRBV28 combines with J gene TRBJ1-6; no clear D. V was pared by 2 bases and J by 8 bases, with 10 bases between. The length of the CDR3 is 14 residues. Germline loops: CDR1 MDHEN, CDR2 SYDVKM. The DNA of the CDR3 is TGTGCCAGCAGTTTAGGAAGGGAAGATTCACCCCTCCACTTT. Its translation: CASSLGREDSPLHF.

This clonotype came up many times. As DNA, the CDR3 is TGTGCCAGCAGCTCGCCACCTTGGGAGTACATTCAGTACTTC. Protein: CASSSPPWEYIQYF. The rearrangement links TRBV7-2 to TRBJ2-4, with TRBD2 as a possible D gene (5 bases). CDR1 and CDR2 from the germline V gene are SGHTA and FQGNSA. The V and J ends lost 4 bases and 8 bases respectively, with 15 bases between them. This CDR3 contains 14 residues.

CDR3 residues: CASSRDRGRLLNEQFF. The CDR3 DNA sequence: TGCGCCAGCAGCAGGGACAGGGGGCGGTTGCTCAATGAGCAGTTCTTC. The chain links TRBV5-1 to TRBJ2-1, with TRBD1 matching 12 bases. After removal of 4 bases from V and 6 bases from J, the junction contained 8 bases not matched to a gene. CDR1 is SGHRS and CDR2 is YFSETQ in the germline V gene. CDR3 length equals 16 residues. The variable domain in full, with the rest retrieved from reference TRBV5-1 and TRBJ2-1, is KAGVTQTPRYLIKTRGQQVTLSCSPISGHRSVSWYQQTPGQGLQFLFEYFSETQRNKGNFPGRFSGRQFSNSRSEMNVSTLELGDSALYLCASSRDRGRLLNEQFFGPGTRLTVL.

The genes are TRBV4-2 and TRBJ1-4, with TRBD1 matching 8 bases. Trimming took 5 bases from V and 7 from J; bases not matched to a gene: 15. Germline-derived CDR1 and CDR2 are LGHNA and YNFKEQ. This CDR3 spans 17 amino acids. CDR3 DNA sequence: TGTGCCAGCAGCACAAGACAGGGGCGGGCAGGGGGTGAAAAACTGTTTTTT. This translates into CASSTRQGRAGGEKLFF.

The chain is built from TRBV7-9 and TRBJ1-4; 7 bases are shared with TRBD1. The junction had 4 bases not matched to a gene; V was cut back by 5 bases and J by 7 bases. This CDR3 contains 13 residues. Germline V gene lookup returns CDR1 SEHNR and CDR2 FQNEAQ (reference sequence). Here the CDR3 DNA reads TGTGCCAGCAGCGGGAGACAGGGTGAAAAACTGTTTTTT. This gives the protein CASSGRQGEKLFF.

A word on this clonotype: At one end, the junction sequence differs from germline, possibly due to a read error. This chain connects TRBV2 to TRBJ1-2; maybe TRBD1 (6 bases). This CDR3 is 13 amino acids long. Germline values: CDR1 SNHLY, CDR2 FYNNEI. The CDR3 region has the DNA TGTGCCAGCAGTGGCGGGGGCGTAAATGGCTACGCCTTC. Translating it yields CASSGGGVNGYAF.

This rearrangement joins TRBV7-9 to TRBJ1-2; D is uncertain. V lost 1 base and J lost 0, with 9 bases in between. In germline, CDR1 is SEHNR, CDR2 FQNEAQ (reference sequence). This CDR3 is 15 amino acids long. For the CDR3, the DNA is TGTGCCAGCAGCTTAGAAGTGTCACCTAACTATGGCTACACCTTC. Translated, it gives CASSLEVSPNYGYTF.

The chain employs TRBV7-9 and TRBJ1-1, with a weak D call TRBD1 (5 bases). Per the germline V gene, CDR1 is SEHNR and CDR2 is FQNEAQ (reference sequence). With 5 bases removed from V and 7 bases from J, the gap between germline ends came to 11 bases. The CDR3 runs to 12 residues. In nucleotides, the CDR3 is TGTGCCAGCAGCGACACGGGACTTGAAGCTTTCTTT. Encoded protein: CASSDTGLEAFF.

The chain recombines TRBV13 with TRBJ2-1; TRBD1 is a possible D gene (5 bases). The germline V gene encodes CDR1 PRHDT and CDR2 FYEKMQ (reference sequence). V lost 0 bases and J lost 2, with 8 bases in between. The CDR3 is 15 amino acids. Written as DNA, the CDR3 is TGTGCCAGCAGCTTAGGGCTAGGGGCCTACAATGAGCAGTTCTTC. It translates to CASSLGLGAYNEQFF.

The chain recombines TRBV4-2 with TRBJ2-1; 8 bases are shared with TRBD1. The CDR3 sequence is 18 residues long. The J segment lost 0 bases and the V segment lost 5 bases, leaving 12 bases of the junction unmatched. Germline CDR1 LGHNA, CDR2 YNFKEQ. This CDR3 is CASSGRSTGGSSYNEQFF. CDR3 nucleotides: TGTGCCAGCAGCGGTCGAAGCACAGGGGGGAGCTCCTACAATGAGCAGTTCTTC.

This clonotype was found many times. This sequence joins TRBV29-1 and TRBJ1-2; weak D call: TRBD1 (6 bases). Trimming shortened V by 3 bases and J by 4 bases, and 21 bases separated the two germline ends. Germline lookup yields CDR1 SQVTM and CDR2 ANQGSEA. CDR3 length: 16 amino acids. CDR3 region: CSVDPTSRDKGYGYTF. CDR3 nucleotides: TGCAGCGTTGATCCCACCAGCCGGGACAAAGGCTATGGCTACACCTTC.

The V and J genes are TRBV11-2 and TRBJ2-1; D is unclear. This CDR3 is built from 14 residues. CDR1 is SGHAT and CDR2 is FQNNGV in the germline V gene. Trimming stripped 3 bases from V and 8 bases from J, with 14 bases between. The CDR3 here is CASSFSRVIDEQFF. CDR3 sequence (DNA): TGTGCCAGCAGCTTTAGTCGGGTCATCGATGAGCAGTTCTTC.